Below are 14 T cell receptor beta chains sequenced from a single sample in a study of technical replicates of blood from a few donors. Data came from immunoSEQ multiplex PCR; TCRdb stores just in-frame clones and leaves some out. There are some 62,000 clones in the sample; about 89% occur only once, and roughly 4.8% lies in the top ten. The sequenced material came from PBMCs. These receptors came from a human donor in good health. Some clones in this sample may be carry-over from other donors' samples.

This rearrangement joins TRBV15 to TRBJ2-5, with 12 bases lining up with TRBD1. Germline-derived CDR1 and CDR2 are LNHNV and YYDKDF (reference sequence). The length of the CDR3 is 16 residues. Trimming at V came to 6 bases and at J to 5 bases, leaving 10 bases not matched to a gene. CDR3 sequence: CATRVVGQGAFETQYF. DNA of the CDR3: TGTGCCACCAGAGTGGTGGGACAGGGGGCGTTTGAGACCCAGTACTTC.

The table lists this clone with a few counts. The chain couples TRBV7-9 to TRBJ2-1, with D perhaps TRBD2 (5 bases). Germline-derived CDR1 and CDR2 are SEHNR and FQNEAQ (reference sequence). The germline V and J ends were trimmed by 5 bases and 12 bases, with 20 bases remaining between them. This CDR3 has 14 residues. The CDR3 region is CASSPREGREGQFF. The CDR3 coding sequence is TGTGCCAGCAGCCCCCGAGAGGGCCGCGAAGGGCAGTTCTTC.

This clone has just a few counts. This chain uses TRBV5-8 with TRBJ1-2, with 8 bases fitting TRBD1. The CDR3 extends over 14 amino acids. The germline V gene has CDR1 SGHTS and CDR2 YDEGEE. After removal of 3 bases from V and 9 bases from J, the junction contained 10 bases not matched to a gene. The CDR3 DNA is TGTGCCAGCAGCTATCGGACAGGGAGTAGGAGCTACACCTTC. Translation: CASSYRTGSRSYTF.

The rearrangement joins TRBV6-5 to TRBJ1-1; TRBD1 agrees at 8 bases. CDR1 is MNHEY, CDR2 SVGAGI, per germline. This CDR3 spans 16 amino acids. Germline trimming cut 6 bases from V and 0 bases from J; bases unmatched to any gene: 9. The CDR3 spells CASRYGAGGLNTEAFF. CDR3 nucleotide sequence: TGTGCCAGCAGGTACGGGGCAGGGGGCTTGAACACTGAAGCTTTCTTT.

The CDR3 protein is CARSLGPGTRINEQFF. Here the CDR3 DNA reads TGTGCCAGAAGCTTAGGCCCCGGGACTAGGATCAATGAGCAGTTCTTC. The chain couples TRBV7-5 to TRBJ2-1; the table's D call, TRBD2, has no DNA check behind it. TRBV7-5 constitutes a pseudogene. This CDR3 is 16 amino acids long.

This clone came up a few times. The chain couples TRBV5-1 to TRBJ2-7; TRBD2 is a possible D gene (5 bases). Germline V gene data show CDR1 as SGHRS and CDR2 as YFSETQ. With 3 bases removed from V and 2 bases from J, the gap between germline ends came to 9 bases. The CDR3 runs to 13 residues. CDR3 bases: TGCGCCAGCAGCTCAACTAGTACCTACGAGCAGTACTTC. It is translated as CASSSTSTYEQYF.

This chain's CDR3 is CSVLLNFGSTEAFF. CDR3 sequence (DNA): TGCAGCGTCCTGTTAAATTTCGGGTCCACTGAAGCTTTCTTT. The chain is built from TRBV29-1 and TRBJ1-1; D not resolved. The CDR3 has 14 amino acids. Trimming cost V 6 bases and J 4 bases, with 18 bases left between them. Germline loops: CDR1 SQVTM, CDR2 ANQGSEA.

This rearrangement joins TRBV19 to TRBJ2-7; no clear D gene. Germline CDR1 LNHDA, CDR2 SQIVND (reference sequence). The CDR3 runs 13 residues. The V end was cut by 6 bases, the J end by 0 bases, with 9 bases between. CDR3 sequence: CASSLDTSYEQYF. CDR3 DNA sequence: TGTGCCAGTAGCCTCGACACCTCCTACGAGCAGTACTTC.

The genes are TRBV4-3 and TRBJ1-2; D is possibly TRBD1 (5 bases). CDR1 is LGHNA and CDR2 is YSLEER in the germline V gene. The CDR3 covers 15 residues. V lost 1 base to trimming and J lost 5 bases, with 14 bases between them. The CDR3 DNA sequence: TGCGCCAGCAGCCAAGGGGAGGGGATGGTATATGGCTACACCTTC. Amino acids: CASSQGEGMVYGYTF.

The genes are TRBV7-2 and TRBJ1-5; D gene unclear. V was trimmed by 2 bases and J by 5 bases, leaving 7 bases between them. From germline, CDR1 is SGHTA and CDR2 FQGNSA. The CDR3 sequence is 13 residues long. CDR3 sequence (DNA): TGTGCCAGCAGCTTAAGGAGGGATCAGCCCCAGCATTTT. Protein product: CASSLRRDQPQHF.

This chain joins TRBV7-8 and TRBJ1-1; 10 bases are shared with TRBD1. Losses at the gene ends were 5 bases for V and 4 bases for J; bases not matched to a gene: 4. The CDR3 runs 14 residues. Germline V gene data show CDR1 as SGHVS and CDR2 as FQNEAQ. Here the CDR3 reads CASSKGQGGTEAFF. The CDR3 DNA reads TGTGCCAGCAGCAAAGGACAGGGGGGCACTGAAGCTTTCTTT.

The chain joins TRBV6-5 to TRBJ2-6, with D possibly being TRBD1 (5 bases). V lost 4 bases, J lost 1 base, and 5 bases lay in between. The CDR3 extends over 14 amino acids. Germline CDR1 is MNHEY and CDR2 is SVGAGI. CDR3 nucleotide sequence: TGTGCCAGCAGTTCAGGGTCTGGGGCCAACGTCCTGACTTTC. This gives the protein CASSSGSGANVLTF.

The chain links TRBV7-9 to TRBJ1-4; D is possibly TRBD1 (5 bases). CDR1 is SEHNR, CDR2 FQNEAQ, per germline (reference sequence). CDR3 length equals 18 residues. V lost 1 base and J 2 bases, leaving 17 bases between the germline ends. Written as DNA, the CDR3 is TGTGCCAGCAGCTTAGGTTCATTTAAGGGGCTGACTAATGAAAAACTGTTTTTT. Translating gives CASSLGSFKGLTNEKLFF.

This chain uses TRBV19 with TRBJ2-2; a possible D gene is TRBD1 (5 bases). Trimming took off 6 bases at V and 3 bases at J, with 11 bases between the two ends. Germline V gives CDR1 LNHDA, CDR2 SQIVND (reference sequence). The CDR3 consists of 14 residues. The CDR3 here is CASRQEGDTGELFF. The CDR3 coding sequence is TGTGCCAGTAGGCAGGAAGGGGACACCGGGGAGCTGTTTTTT.